This TCR beta chain was observed in a study of PD-1 blockade in classical Hodgkin lymphoma. Whole-study results and caveats: Patients who began taking nivolumab under 1 year after ASCT were left out. Complete responders entered with baseline diversity on par with newly diagnosed patients, the results showed.

Sequencing used immunoSEQ multiplex PCR; TCRdb keeps in-frame clones, though not all of them. The sample has 20,000 or so clones, about four fifths seen once. On this clone: Its antigen is not identified.

All the patients suffered relapse after autologous stem cell transplantation, and brentuximab vedotin exposure differed. V was clipped by 1 base and J by 1 base, with 1 base between them. This CDR3 has 13 residues. CDR1 is SEHNR, CDR2 FQNEAQ, per germline (reference sequence). The sample was peripheral blood mononuclear cells (PBMCs), taken before the second cycle of nivolumab. The source is a human donor with classical Hodgkin lymphoma. This chain links TRBV7-9 with TRBJ2-2; D uncertain. The CDR3 DNA follows: TGTGCCAGCAGCTTAGGGAACACCGGGGAGCTGTTTTTT. It yields the protein CASSLGNTGELFF.